This T cell receptor (beta chain) was identified during a study of cytomegalovirus exposure and HLA in healthy donors. At the level of the study: From some 180 million T cells, an earlier analysis saw some 120 million unique TCR beta sequences.

There are 13 residues in the CDR3. The germline CDR1 and CDR2 sequences are MNHEY and SVGAGI. V lost 5 bases and J lost 7; bases outside the gene matches: 6. With respect to this clone: Its antigen is unknown.

The study, taken as a whole, reports: Cytomegalovirus association was listed for about 180 TCR beta chains. Serostatus for CMV was the only available immune exposure information.

13 Jbeta primers and 60 Vbeta primers were used for the PCR. Data came from immunoSEQ multiplex PCR; TCRdb stores just in-frame clones and leaves some out. In the table there are roughly 180,000 clones, more than 65% of which are singletons. Material: PBMCs. The gene calls are TRBV6-5 and TRBJ2-7; 9 nucleotides line up with TRBD1. This sequence was found in a female donor in good health and CMV-seronegative. CDR3 DNA sequence: TGTGCCAGCAGTCGGGGACAGGGTGGAGAGCAGTACTTC. Its translation is CASSRGQGGEQYF.